The rows below give T cell receptor beta chains drawn from one sample of a study of identical twins. TCRdb called the 5' RACE reads again in MiXCR, with one record for every CDR3 protein. The table has 540,000 or so distinct CDR3 sequences, 20% to 25% seen once. These data were also reused for a study on yellow fever vaccine responses in identical twins.

The sequenced material came from CD4+ T cells sorted from blood. All receptors derive from a woman aged 18 to 35 in good health. The CDR3 runs from the conserved cysteine through the conserved F or W. Fields, in order: D gene, V gene, J gene, clone size, CDR3 DNA, CDR3 protein. D genes are given only for firm matches. Clone size, where shown, is once, few, many, or a class for clones that have expanded.

>TRBD2|TRBV2|TRBJ2-1|.
TGTGCCAGCAGTGAAAGGGGTGGACTAGCGAGAAGTGGGTGGGAGCAGTTCTTC
CASSERGGLARSGWEQFF
>TRBD2|TRBV5-1|TRBJ2-3|.
TGCGCCAGCAGCAGAGGAGCGGGAGCAATAGATACGCAGTATTTT
CASSRGAGAIDTQYF
>.|TRBV7-6|TRBJ2-5|.
TGTGCCAGCAGCTTAGGACCCCAACTAGTCCAAGAGACCCAGTACTTC
CASSLGPQLVQETQYF
>.|TRBV5-1|TRBJ1-2|few
TGCGCCAGCAGCCGGGGTACGGCAACCAACTATGGCTACACCTTC
CASSRGTATNYGYTF
>.|TRBV6-1|TRBJ2-6|.
TGTGCCAGCAGTGGGACGGGCGGGGCCAACGTCCTGACTTTC
CASSGTGGANVLTF
>.|TRBV12-3/TRBV12-4|TRBJ2-7|few
TGTGTCAGCAGCAATAGCCTCCGAGTAGACGAGCAGTACTTC
CVSSNSLRVDEQYF
>TRBD2|TRBV20-1|TRBJ2-1|.
TGCAGTGCCACGGGCGGGAGGGCCTCCTACAATGAGCAGTTCTTC
CSATGGRASYNEQFF
>.|TRBV19|TRBJ2-2|.
TGTGCCAGTAGTATAGCGGGGGTTAACACCGGGGAGCTGTTTTTT
CASSIAGVNTGELFF
>TRBD1|TRBV10-3|TRBJ1-2|.
TGTGCCATCAGTGTCAGGGGGCCTGATGGCTACACCTTC
CAISVRGPDGYTF
>.|TRBV5-1|TRBJ2-1|few
TGCGCCAGCAGCTCTCTGGACGGGCGGGGACATTACAATGAGCAGTTCTTC
CASSSLDGRGHYNEQFF
>.|TRBV4-1|TRBJ2-7|few
TGCGCCAGCAGCCATACAGGGAGTTACGAGCAGTACTTC
CASSHTGSYEQYF
>TRBD2|TRBV27|TRBJ2-5|few
TGTGCCAGCAGTCCGTCTCTAGCGGGAGTTCGAGAGACCCAGTACTTC
CASSPSLAGVRETQYF
>.|TRBV21-1|TRBJ1-3|few
TGTGCCAGCAGCAAAAGGCTGTCCCCTAGGCGGGTCCTCCGCTCTGGAAACACCATATATTTT
CASSKRLSPRRVLRSGNTIYF
>.|TRBV12-3/TRBV12-4|TRBJ2-5|many
TGTGCCAGCAGTTTACCCCCAGAGACCCAGTACTTC
CASSLPPETQYF
>.|TRBV5-6|TRBJ1-1|.
TGTGCCAGCAGTTGGGTAAACACTGAAGCTTTCTTT
CASSWVNTEAFF
>TRBD2|TRBV7-2|TRBJ2-3|.
TGTGCCAGCAGCCGCGGGACTAGCGGGAGCACATTCACAGATACGCAGTATTTT
CASSRGTSGSTFTDTQYF
>TRBD2|TRBV5-1|TRBJ2-7|many
TGTGCCAGCAGCTTACTAGCGGGAGCCTACGAGCAGTACTTC
CASSLLAGAYEQYF
>.|TRBV5-1|TRBJ1-1|few
TGCGCCAGCAGCTTGAGCAGTAAATTGACTGAAGCTTTCTTT
CASSLSSKLTEAFF
>.|TRBV10-1|TRBJ2-3|few
TGCGCCAGCAGTGGCGAACGTTTGGCAGATACGCAGTATTTT
CASSGERLADTQYF
>.|TRBV5-1|TRBJ2-7|few
TGCGCCAGCAGCTCGGGGGACGTACTGATCCGAGAGCAGTACTTC
CASSSGDVLIREQYF
>.|TRBV11-2|TRBJ1-1|.
TGTGCCAGCAGCCTGTCCTGGGGGAACACTGAAGCTTTCTTT
CASSLSWGNTEAFF
>TRBD2|TRBV29-1|TRBJ2-1|many
TGCAGCGTTTTTTTTGGCGGGAGGGCGGGAAATGAGCAGTTCTTC
CSVFFGGRAGNEQFF
>.|TRBV3-1|TRBJ2-7|many
TGTGCCAGCAGCCCCAGGGGAGATTCCTACGAGCAGTACTTC
CASSPRGDSYEQYF
>.|TRBV28|TRBJ2-6|.
TGTGCCAGCACATCAGGGTTAGTTGGGGCCAACGTCCTGACTTTC
CASTSGLVGANVLTF
>.|TRBV11-1|TRBJ2-1|.
TGTGCCAGCAGCCCGAAGTATCCGGCAGGAGGGAATGAGCAGTTCTTC
CASSPKYPAGGNEQFF
>TRBD1|TRBV29-1|TRBJ2-1|.
TGCAGCGTTGAAGATAGGACAGGGACAAGAGTGATCTTC
CSVEDRTGTRVIF
>.|TRBV25-1|TRBJ1-2|.
TGTGCCAGCAGTGAGGACCTGTTCGGCTACACCTTC
CASSEDLFGYTF
>.|TRBV29-1|TRBJ1-4|few
TGCAGCGTCCTCTGGGGTAGGGGTGAAAAACTGTTTTTT
CSVLWGRGEKLFF
>TRBD2|TRBV12-3/TRBV12-4|TRBJ2-3|few
TGTGCCAGCAGCCGTGAGCGGGGAAACACAGATACGCAGTATTTT
CASSRERGNTDTQYF
>TRBD2|TRBV11-3|TRBJ2-1|few
TGTGCCAGCAGCCGGGGGAGCGGGAGAGGGAATGAGCAGTTCTTC
CASSRGSGRGNEQFF
>.|TRBV28|TRBJ1-4|few
TGTGCCAGCAGTTCTCGAATTGAAAAACTGTTTTTT
CASSSRIEKLFF
>.|TRBV7-9|TRBJ1-2|.
TGTGCCAGCAGCCTGTGGCCTGAGGGCGCATATGGCTACACCTTC
CASSLWPEGAYGYTF
>.|TRBV29-1|TRBJ2-1|few
TGCAGCGTCTCCGGGACACTGATGGATGAGCAGTTCTTC
CSVSGTLMDEQFF
>.|TRBV9|TRBJ2-2|few
TGTGCCAGCAGCGCCCGGGACCAGAACACCGGGGAGCTGTTTTTT
CASSARDQNTGELFF
>.|TRBV9|TRBJ1-2|.
TGTGCCAGCAGCGCAAATATCTACGCCGGCTATGGCTACACCTTC
CASSANIYAGYGYTF
>.|TRBV9|TRBJ1-1|few
TGTGCCAGCAGCGTAGGGGTAGCTGCCATGAACACTGAAGCTTTCTTT
CASSVGVAAMNTEAFF
>.|TRBV12-3/TRBV12-4|TRBJ1-2|.
TGTGCCAGCAGTTTAAGGGACACTTATGGCTACACCTTC
CASSLRDTYGYTF
>TRBD2|TRBV6-1|TRBJ2-3|.
TGTGCCAGCAGTGAAGGTCGACTAGCGGGCACAGATACGCAGTATTTT
CASSEGRLAGTDTQYF
>.|TRBV6-5|TRBJ2-7|.
TGTGCCAGCAGTTACGTAGGGGGCGAGCAGTACTTC
CASSYVGGEQYF
>.|TRBV7-9|TRBJ1-2|few
TGTGCCAGCAGCTTAGGTGACAGTGATGGCTACACCTTC
CASSLGDSDGYTF
>.|TRBV7-8|TRBJ2-1|few
TGTGCCAGCACCAGGGGTGGGGGGGAGACCGCCTGGGATGAGCAGTTCTTC
CASTRGGGETAWDEQFF
>.|TRBV11-2|TRBJ2-2|.
TGTGCCAGCAGTGCGTTGGGGTCGACCTCGAACACCGGGGAGCTGTTTTTT
CASSALGSTSNTGELFF
>TRBD1|TRBV10-3|TRBJ2-7|few
TGTGCCATCAGTGAGTCGGCGACCCTAACAGGGGGGGAGCAGTACTTC
CAISESATLTGGEQYF
>.|TRBV11-2|TRBJ1-3|.
TGTGCCAGCAGCACTCTACGGGCGGACTACTCTGGAAACACCATATATTTT
CASSTLRADYSGNTIYF
>.|TRBV6-5|TRBJ1-5|few
TGTGCCAGCAGTTATGTACGCAATCAGCCCCAGCATTTT
CASSYVRNQPQHF
>.|TRBV3-1|TRBJ2-7|.
TGTGCCAGCAGCAAATCCGGACCGGCCTACGAGCAGTACTTC
CASSKSGPAYEQYF
>TRBD2|TRBV20-1|TRBJ2-1|few
TGCAGTGCAACGCGACTAGCGGGAGACAATGAGCAGTTCTTC
CSATRLAGDNEQFF
>.|TRBV12-3/TRBV12-4|TRBJ2-2|many
TGTGCCAGCAGTCTGACGGGCACCGGGGAGCTGTTTTTT
CASSLTGTGELFF
>TRBD2|TRBV20-1|TRBJ2-7|.
TGCAGTGCCAGGGCCTTAACTAGCGGGAGGGCCCTTTTTACCTACGAGCAGTACTTC
CSARALTSGRALFTYEQYF
>TRBD1|TRBV5-1|TRBJ1-1|.
TGCGCCAGCAGCTCCCTACAGGGGGGTGCGACTGAAGCTTTCTTT
CASSSLQGGATEAFF
>.|TRBV7-9|TRBJ2-1|.
TGTGCCAGCAGCTTAGAGGTTAGGAGGGACAATGAGCAGTTCTTC
CASSLEVRRDNEQFF
>.|TRBV29-1|TRBJ2-1|.
TGCAGCGTCGAAAGGGCCATCCCCGGGAATGAGCAGTTCTTC
CSVERAIPGNEQFF
>.|TRBV7-3|TRBJ2-7|.
TGTGCCAGCAGCTTAGATCCTAGGGGCGAGCAGTACTTC
CASSLDPRGEQYF
>.|TRBV12-3/TRBV12-4|TRBJ2-4|.
TGTGCCAGCAGCAACCGTGCCGTAGCCAAAAACATTCAGTACTTC
CASSNRAVAKNIQYF
>.|TRBV4-1|TRBJ2-7|.
TGCGCCAGCAGCCGGGCCTTGGATAGCAGAAGCTACGAGCAGTACTTC
CASSRALDSRSYEQYF
>TRBD1|TRBV27|TRBJ1-2|few
TGTGCCAGCAGTACCGGGACAGGGGGCGGGTATGGCTACACCTTC
CASSTGTGGGYGYTF
>TRBD2|TRBV2|TRBJ2-4|.
TGTGCCAGCAGTGCGGGGGGGGGAGGGGTCAAAAACATTCAGTACTTC
CASSAGGGGVKNIQYF